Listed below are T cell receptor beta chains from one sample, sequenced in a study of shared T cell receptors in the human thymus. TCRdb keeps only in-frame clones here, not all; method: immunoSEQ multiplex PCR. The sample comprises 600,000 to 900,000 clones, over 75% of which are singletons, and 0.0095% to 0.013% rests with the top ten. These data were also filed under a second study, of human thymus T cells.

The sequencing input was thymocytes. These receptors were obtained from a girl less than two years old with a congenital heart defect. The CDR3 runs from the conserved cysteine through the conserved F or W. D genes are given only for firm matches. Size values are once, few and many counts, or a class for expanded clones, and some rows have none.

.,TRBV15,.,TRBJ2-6,TGTGCCACCAGCAGTTTGACAGGACGCTCTGGGGCCAACGTCCTGACTTTC,CATSSLTGRSGANVLTF
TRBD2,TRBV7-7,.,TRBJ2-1,TGTGCCAGCAGCTTAAAGCGGGGGACAACCACGCAGTTCTTC,CASSLKRGTTTQFF
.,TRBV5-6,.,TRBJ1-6,TGTGCCAGCAGCAACCGGGGGAATCATTCACCCCTCCACTTT,CASSNRGNHSPLHF
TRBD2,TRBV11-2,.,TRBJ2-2,TGTGCCAGCAGCGGCACGGTTTGGGGGGGGTCGAACACCGGGGAGCTGTTTTTT,CASSGTVWGGSNTGELFF
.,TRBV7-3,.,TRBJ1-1,TGTGCCAGCAGCTTGCGGGGTAGGAACACTGAAGCTTTCTTT,CASSLRGRNTEAFF
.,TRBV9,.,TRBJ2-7,TGTGCCAGCAGCGTAGGGGAAGAACAGGGAACCAACTACGAGCAGTACTTC,CASSVGEEQGTNYEQYF
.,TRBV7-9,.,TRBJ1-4,TGTGCCAGCAGCTTAGCGCATGAGGCACCGAAGGAAAAACTGTTTTTT,CASSLAHEAPKEKLFF
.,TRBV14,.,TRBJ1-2,TGTGCCAGCAGCCAAGCCCTACAGGGCCCGACACCCCACCTCTATGGCTACACCTTC,CASSQALQGPTPHLYGYTF
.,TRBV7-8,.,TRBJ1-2,TGTGCCAGCAGCTTAGAAGGCAGGGTCTACGGCTACACCTTC,CASSLEGRVYGYTF
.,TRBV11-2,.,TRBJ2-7,TGTGCCAGCAGCTTAGCCCCAGACGAGCAGTACTTC,CASSLAPDEQYF
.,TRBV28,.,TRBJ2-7,TGTGCCAGCAGTTTTAGTTTTCCCTACGAGCAGTACTTC,CASSFSFPYEQYF
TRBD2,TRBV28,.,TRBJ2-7,TGTGCCAGCAGTTATCGACTAGCACCCTACGAGCAGTACTTC,CASSYRLAPYEQYF
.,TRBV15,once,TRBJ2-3,TGTGCCACCAGGAGAACTAGCACAGATACGCAGTATTTT,CATRRTSTDTQYF
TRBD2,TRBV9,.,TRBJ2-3,TGTGCCAGCAGCGTAGGCACTAGCGGGGGGCAGAGCACAGATACGCAGTATTTT,CASSVGTSGGQSTDTQYF
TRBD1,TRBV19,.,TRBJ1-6,TGTGCCAGTAGTATACTGACAGGGGTTGTACCCCTCCACTTT,CASSILTGVVPLHF
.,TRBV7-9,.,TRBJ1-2,TGTGCCAGCAGCTTAATAAAAGACAGCAAAAATGGCTACACCTTC,CASSLIKDSKNGYTF
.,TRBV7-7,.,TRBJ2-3,TGTGCCAGCAGCCCGGGGAAGGGGGGCACAGATACGCAGTATTTT,CASSPGKGGTDTQYF
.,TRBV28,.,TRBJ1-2,TGTGCCAGCACCCCGGGTCCATATGGCTACACCTTC,CASTPGPYGYTF
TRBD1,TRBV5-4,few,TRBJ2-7,TGTGCCAGCATAGGCCTTATCGGGACAGGGGGATACTACGAGCAGTACTTC,CASIGLIGTGGYYEQYF
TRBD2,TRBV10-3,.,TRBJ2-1,TGTGCCATCAGTGACCAGAAACTAGCGCGGGCTTCGGGTGAGCAGTTCTTC,CAISDQKLARASGEQFF
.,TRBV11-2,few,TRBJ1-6,TGTGCCAGCAGCTCCCACAGGGTTTATTCCCCCCTCCACTTT,CASSSHRVYSPLHF
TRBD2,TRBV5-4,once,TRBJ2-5,TGTGCCAGCAGGAGAGAGCGGGGGGGCCCTAAGGTTCCACAAGAGACCCAGTACTTC,CASRRERGGPKVPQETQYF
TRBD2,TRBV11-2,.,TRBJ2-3,TGTGCCAGCAGCTTAGAGGAGCGGGGGTCCCCTATGGATACGCAGTATTTT,CASSLEERGSPMDTQYF
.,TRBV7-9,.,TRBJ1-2,TGTGCCAGCAGCTTAGCGCACGAGGAGGATGGCTACACCTTC,CASSLAHEEDGYTF
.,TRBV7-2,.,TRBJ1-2,TGTGCCAGCAGCTTTACGCAGGGGCTAGGGGGCTACACCTTC,CASSFTQGLGGYTF
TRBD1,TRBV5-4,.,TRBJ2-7,TGTGCCAGCAGCCGAACTGGACAGGGCTACGAGCAGTACTTC,CASSRTGQGYEQYF
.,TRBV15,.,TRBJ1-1,TGTGCCACCAGCCAGCCGAGGGGGAAAGCTTTCTTT,CATSQPRGKAFF